This T cell receptor (beta chain) comes out of a study of long-term antiretroviral therapy in people with HIV. Study results and caveats: The range of CDR3 lengths in HIV repertoires proved narrower than that found in controls.

This CDR3 contains 15 residues. Germline V gives CDR1 LNHDA, CDR2 SQIVND (reference sequence). V shed 5 bases and J shed 2 bases, with 15 bases lying between them. This was the immunoSEQ v3.0 assay at survey level. Sequencing was performed with immunoSEQ multiplex PCR; in TCRdb, only in-frame clones are kept and a portion is missing. The sample includes 25,000 to 30,000 clones, approximately 80% of them seen just once. The count of this clone is one. Its antigen remains unknown. Sequencing was performed on unsorted PBMCs, taken 3 years after starting antiretroviral therapy. The chain uses TRBV19 and TRBJ1-2; possibly TRBD1 for D (5 bases). The TCR originated in a man in his forties with HIV. The CDR3 DNA is TGTGCCAGTAGTTCCGGGACGGACCGAAACTATGGCTACACCTTC. Protein product: CASSSGTDRNYGYTF.